The 25 T cell receptor beta chains given below trace back to one sample, sequenced in a study of Graves' ophthalmopathy and Graves' hyperthyroidism. The authors amplified TCR beta CDR3 regions, and they did so from RNA transcripts for repertoire sequencing. HTBI-primed first-round RT-PCR preceded second-round multiplex PCR. TCRdb ran MiXCR on the multiplex PCR reads and lists one entry per CDR3 protein. The data contain around 1,200,000 distinct CDR3 sequences, less than 45% of them singletons. Sequencing input: peripheral blood or thyroid tissue (not recorded which). All receptors derive from an adult man with Graves' hyperthyroidism.

This chain joins TRBV30 and TRBJ1-2, with 10 nucleotides matching TRBD1. V trimming: 5 bases; J trimming: 13 bases; junction bases outside the gene matches: 7. Germline V gives CDR1 GTSNPN, CDR2 SVGIG (reference sequence). The CDR3 has 11 amino acids. DNA of the CDR3: TGTGCCTGGGGCCGGGACAGGGGAGCCACCTTC. Its protein product is CAWGRDRGATF.

The sample holds a few counts of this clonotype. The chain combines TRBV14 with TRBJ2-2, with 7 nucleotides matching TRBD2. V shed 6 bases, J shed 3 bases, and the junction held 16 bases outside the gene matches. CDR1 is SGHDN, CDR2 FVKESK, per germline. CDR3 length equals 18 residues. The CDR3 is CASSDQPGGSDYTGELFF. The CDR3 region has the DNA TGTGCCAGCAGTGACCAGCCGGGGGGATCAGATTACACCGGGGAGCTGTTTTTT.

This clonotype was seen only a few times. This rearrangement joins TRBV6-6 to TRBJ2-7, with D possibly being TRBD1 (5 bases). The V gene's germline CDR1 is MNHNY and CDR2 SVGAGI (reference sequence). Deletions cut 0 bases from V and 0 bases from J, with 12 bases between. The CDR3 runs 16 residues. The CDR3 nucleotides are TGTGCCAGCAGTTACTCGAACAGGCTAAGCTCCTACGAGCAGTACTTC. It codes for CASSYSNRLSSYEQYF.

This clonotype was detected ten times or more. The chain recombines TRBV19 with TRBJ1-5; no firm D call. Germline V gene data show CDR1 as LNHDA and CDR2 as SQIVND (reference sequence). The CDR3 length is 14 residues. V gave up 3 bases and J gave up 3 bases, with 9 bases separating them. The CDR3 bases are TGTGCCAGTAGTATCCCCGGGAACAATCAGCCCCAGCATTTT. Translating gives CASSIPGNNQPQHF.

This clonotype appeared a few times. This rearrangement joins TRBV20-1 to TRBJ2-7; D not resolved. The germline gives CDR1 DFQATT, CDR2 SNEGSKA (reference sequence). V shed 1 base and J shed 3 bases, with 19 bases lying between them. The CDR3 covers 16 residues. The chain's CDR3 is CSARAPGWNPSYEQYF. CDR3 DNA sequence: TGCAGTGCTAGAGCTCCTGGGTGGAACCCAAGCTACGAGCAGTACTTC.

In its sample, this clonotype was seen many times. This rearrangement joins TRBV2 to TRBJ1-1; weak D call: TRBD1 (6 bases). Trimming removed 11 bases from V and 3 bases from J, with 19 bases in between. Per the germline V gene, CDR1 is SNHLY and CDR2 is FYNNEI. The CDR3 totals 14 residues. CDR3 coding DNA: TGTGCCGGAAGGACAGATTTTGTGGACACTGAAGCTTTCTTT. This encodes CAGRTDFVDTEAFF.

As for this clonotype: The junction departs from germline at one end; a sequencing error may be responsible. This chain links TRBV9 with TRBJ1-3; D uncertain. CDR1 is SGDLS and CDR2 is YYNGEE in the germline V gene. This CDR3 contains 12 residues. This CDR3 reads CASSPGGNTVYF. The CDR3 coding sequence is TGTGCCAGCAGCCCGGGAGGAAACACCGTATATTTT.

The J gene is TRBJ1-5, the V gene TRBV18, with TRBD1 as a possible D gene (5 bases). The DNA end lines up better with TRBJ2-3; the J call may be wrong. Germline-derived CDR1 and CDR2 are KGHSH and LQKENI. The CDR3 sequence is 15 residues long. CDR3 sequence: CASSPGAGINQPQYF. DNA of the CDR3: TGTGCCAGCTCACCAGGGGCAGGGATCAATCAGCCCCAGTATTTT.

Points on this clonotype: Germline and junction disagree at one end, which may indicate a read error. The genes are TRBV6-5 and TRBJ1-3; TRBD1 is a possible D gene (6 bases). The CDR3 has 15 amino acids. The V gene's germline CDR1 is MNHEY and CDR2 SVGAGI. The CDR3 DNA reads TGTGCCATCAGTGAGTCAGGGGAGGACCAAAACACCATATATTTT. It specifies CAISESGEDQNTIYF.

This clonotype has at least ten counts. The V gene is TRBV15, the J gene TRBJ2-7; 8 bases fit TRBD1. Germline V gene data show CDR1 as LNHNV and CDR2 as YYDKDF (reference sequence). The CDR3 is made up of 15 amino acids. V gave up 1 base and J gave up 2 bases; unmatched junction bases: 4. Here the CDR3 reads CATSRAGTGPYEQYF. The CDR3 DNA sequence: TGTGCCACCAGCAGAGCCGGGACAGGCCCCTACGAGCAGTACTTC.

The CDR3 DNA reads as TGTGCCAGTAAATCCCTCGGGAGGGGACGGTTGACTGAAGCTTTCTTT. This sequence encodes CASKSLGRGRLTEAFF. The gene calls are TRBV19 and TRBJ1-1, with D possibly matching TRBD1 (5 bases). Trimming pared 7 bases from V and 5 bases from J, leaving 23 bases between. Germline V CDR1 and CDR2: LNHDA, SQIVND (reference sequence). The CDR3 has 16 residues.

This clonotype was recorded many times. CDR3 DNA: TGTGCCAGCAGCTTAGCTACTAGCGGGATGTACGAGCAGTACTTC. This gives the protein CASSLATSGMYEQYF. The chain has TRBV7-3 and TRBJ2-7; TRBD2 matches 10 bases. V lost 2 bases and J lost 4; bases outside the gene matches: 5. The CDR3 extends over 15 amino acids. Germline V gives CDR1 SGHTA, CDR2 FQGTGA. The variable domain in full, with the rest retrieved from reference TRBV7-3 and TRBJ2-7, is GAGVSQTPSNKVTEKGKYVELRCDPISGHTALYWYRQSLGQGPEFLIYFQGTGAADDSGLPNDRFFAVRPEGSVSTLKIQRTERGDSAVYLCASSLATSGMYEQYFGPGTRLTVT.

To note about this clonotype: Its ends do not fully match the called genes, so a read error is possible. This chain links TRBV7-6 with TRBJ1-1; D remains ambiguous. This CDR3 is 16 amino acids long. CDR1 is SGHVS and CDR2 is FNYEAQ in the germline V gene. The CDR3 reads CASGLDVPGVNTEAFF. The DNA of the CDR3 is TGTGCCAGCGGCTTAGATGTTCCAGGTGTGAACACTGAAGCTTTCTTT.

This clonotype was counted only a few times. V and J are TRBV4-1 and TRBJ2-7; the D call may be TRBD1 or TRBD2 (5 bases each). The CDR3 sequence is 17 residues long. Germline CDR1 MGHRA, CDR2 YSYEKL. Trimming took off 0 bases at V and 2 bases at J, with 17 bases between the two ends. CDR3 sequence reads: CASSQDSIGTGPYEQYF. The DNA of the CDR3 is TGCGCCAGCAGCCAAGATAGTATCGGGACGGGCCCCTACGAGCAGTACTTC.

This clonotype was found many times. This chain connects TRBV29-1 to TRBJ2-2; D may be TRBD1 (6 bases). Trimming shortened V by 4 bases and J by 2 bases, and 14 bases separated the two germline ends. Germline V CDR1 and CDR2: SQVTM, ANQGSEA. The CDR3 totals 15 residues. This CDR3 reads CSVGGPSINTGELFF. The CDR3, as DNA: TGCAGCGTTGGGGGGCCCTCCATTAACACCGGGGAGCTGTTTTTT.

This clonotype was counted a few times. The rearrangement links TRBV10-3 to TRBJ2-2, with 11 positions matching TRBD1. The germline V gene has CDR1 ENHRY and CDR2 SYGVKD. The J segment lost 4 bases and the V segment lost 8 bases, leaving 3 bases of the junction unmatched. This CDR3 is built from 14 residues. The CDR3 DNA reads as TGTGCCATCTCCGGGACAGGGGGCACCGGGGAGCTGTTTTTT. Translated, it gives CAISGTGGTGELFF.

There are a few counts of this clonotype. The chain has TRBV2 and TRBJ2-7, with a tentative D call TRBD1 (5 bases). Germline V gene sequence: CDR1 SNHLY, CDR2 FYNNEI. There are 13 residues in the CDR3. Between the trimmed V and J ends, which lost 2 bases and 6 bases, there was a span of 11 bases. Written as DNA, the CDR3 is TGTGCCAGCAGTGAACAGGGTAGGGGCGAGCAGTACTTC. Translated, it gives CASSEQGRGEQYF. The entire variable domain, with the rest obtained from reference TRBV2 and TRBJ2-7, is as follows: EPEVTQTPSHQVTQMGQEVILRCVPISNHLYFYWYRQILGQKVEFLVSFYNNEISEKSEIFDDQFSVERPDGSNFTLKIRSTKLEDSAMYFCASSEQGRGEQYFGPGTRLTVT.

This clonotype was observed many times. This chain joins TRBV12-3 or TRBV12-4 and TRBJ1-5, with D unresolved. The germline V and J ends were trimmed by 2 bases and 5 bases, with 7 bases remaining between them. The CDR3 loop spans 13 amino acids. CDR3 coding DNA: TGTGCCAGCAGTTTATTGCGGGATCAGCCCCAGCATTTT. Translating gives CASSLLRDQPQHF.

This clonotype was observed once. This may be a read error: a much more frequent sequence differs by one nucleotide. V is TRBV5-1 and J is TRBJ2-5, with D perhaps being TRBD1 or TRBD2 (6 bases each). The V gene's germline CDR1 is SGHRS and CDR2 YFSETQ. The CDR3 is 16 amino acids. CDR3 amino acids: CASGPGGGGTVETQYF. The CDR3, as DNA: TGTGCCAGCGGCCCCGGTGGAGGGGGAACTGTAGAGACCCAGTACTTC.

The chain has TRBV4-3 and TRBJ2-5, with TRBD1 matching over 10 bases. The CDR3 loop spans 16 amino acids. V lost 0 bases to trimming and J lost 2 bases; unmatched junction nucleotides: 3. CDR1 is LGHNA, CDR2 YSLEER, per germline. The CDR3 DNA is TGCGCCAGCAGCCAAGAGACAGGGGGCCCACAAGAGACCCAGTACTTC. Translation: CASSQETGGPQETQYF.

This clonotype was counted a few times. This chain joins TRBV29-1 and TRBJ2-7; no reliable D call. This CDR3 contains 10 residues. Germline CDR1 and CDR2: SQVTM and ANQGSEA. Trimming stripped 4 bases from V and 6 bases from J, with 7 bases between. CDR3 residues: CSVADGEQYF. The CDR3 region has the DNA TGCAGCGTTGCTGATGGCGAGCAGTACTTC.

This clonotype was seen a few times. This chain joins TRBV4-1 and TRBJ1-2; D is possibly TRBD1 (6 bases). The CDR3 runs 20 residues. The V gene lost 0 bases and the J gene lost 0 bases, with 23 bases spanning the gap. CDR1 is MGHRA, CDR2 YSYEKL, per germline. The CDR3 DNA reads TGCGCCAGCAGCCAAGAAAATGAAGTAACAGGGTATAGAGCTAACTATGGCTACACCTTC. This encodes CASSQENEVTGYRANYGYTF.

There are many counts of this clonotype. This chain joins TRBV15 and TRBJ2-5; D possibly corresponds to TRBD1 (6 bases). The CDR3 runs to 15 residues. Between the trimmed V and J ends, which lost 1 base and 5 bases, there was a span of 14 bases. Looked up from germline, CDR1 is LNHNV and CDR2 is YYDKDF (reference sequence). CDR3 nucleotides: TGTGCCACCAGCAGAGCAGGGACAAGGAGGGAGACCCAGTACTTC. Its translation is CATSRAGTRRETQYF. The entire variable domain, with the rest obtained from reference TRBV15 and TRBJ2-5, is as follows: DAMVIQNPRYQVTQFGKPVTLSCSQTLNHNVMYWYQQKSSQAPKLLFHYYDKDFNNEADTPDNFQSRRPNTSFCFLDIRSPGLGDTAMYLCATSRAGTRRETQYFGPGTRLLVL.

For the CDR3, the DNA is TGTGCCAGCAGCGTAGCGTTTACGGGGACAAAGGGTAGTTACGAGCAGTACTTC. Translation gives CASSVAFTGTKGSYEQYF. This sequence joins TRBV9 and TRBJ2-7; a weak D match, TRBD1 (6 bases). V was trimmed by 0 bases and J by 4 bases, leaving 23 bases between them. The CDR3 has 18 residues. Germline V gene sequence: CDR1 SGDLS, CDR2 YYNGEE.

This clonotype occurred many times. V is TRBV7-2 and J is TRBJ1-5, with D unresolved. V gave up 1 base and J gave up 7 bases, with 8 bases separating them. CDR3 length: 13 amino acids. CDR1 and CDR2 (germline): SGHTA, FQGNSA. The CDR3 DNA sequence: TGTGCCAGCAGCTTAGTATATCGGCAGCCCCAGCATTTT. Translated: CASSLVYRQPQHF.